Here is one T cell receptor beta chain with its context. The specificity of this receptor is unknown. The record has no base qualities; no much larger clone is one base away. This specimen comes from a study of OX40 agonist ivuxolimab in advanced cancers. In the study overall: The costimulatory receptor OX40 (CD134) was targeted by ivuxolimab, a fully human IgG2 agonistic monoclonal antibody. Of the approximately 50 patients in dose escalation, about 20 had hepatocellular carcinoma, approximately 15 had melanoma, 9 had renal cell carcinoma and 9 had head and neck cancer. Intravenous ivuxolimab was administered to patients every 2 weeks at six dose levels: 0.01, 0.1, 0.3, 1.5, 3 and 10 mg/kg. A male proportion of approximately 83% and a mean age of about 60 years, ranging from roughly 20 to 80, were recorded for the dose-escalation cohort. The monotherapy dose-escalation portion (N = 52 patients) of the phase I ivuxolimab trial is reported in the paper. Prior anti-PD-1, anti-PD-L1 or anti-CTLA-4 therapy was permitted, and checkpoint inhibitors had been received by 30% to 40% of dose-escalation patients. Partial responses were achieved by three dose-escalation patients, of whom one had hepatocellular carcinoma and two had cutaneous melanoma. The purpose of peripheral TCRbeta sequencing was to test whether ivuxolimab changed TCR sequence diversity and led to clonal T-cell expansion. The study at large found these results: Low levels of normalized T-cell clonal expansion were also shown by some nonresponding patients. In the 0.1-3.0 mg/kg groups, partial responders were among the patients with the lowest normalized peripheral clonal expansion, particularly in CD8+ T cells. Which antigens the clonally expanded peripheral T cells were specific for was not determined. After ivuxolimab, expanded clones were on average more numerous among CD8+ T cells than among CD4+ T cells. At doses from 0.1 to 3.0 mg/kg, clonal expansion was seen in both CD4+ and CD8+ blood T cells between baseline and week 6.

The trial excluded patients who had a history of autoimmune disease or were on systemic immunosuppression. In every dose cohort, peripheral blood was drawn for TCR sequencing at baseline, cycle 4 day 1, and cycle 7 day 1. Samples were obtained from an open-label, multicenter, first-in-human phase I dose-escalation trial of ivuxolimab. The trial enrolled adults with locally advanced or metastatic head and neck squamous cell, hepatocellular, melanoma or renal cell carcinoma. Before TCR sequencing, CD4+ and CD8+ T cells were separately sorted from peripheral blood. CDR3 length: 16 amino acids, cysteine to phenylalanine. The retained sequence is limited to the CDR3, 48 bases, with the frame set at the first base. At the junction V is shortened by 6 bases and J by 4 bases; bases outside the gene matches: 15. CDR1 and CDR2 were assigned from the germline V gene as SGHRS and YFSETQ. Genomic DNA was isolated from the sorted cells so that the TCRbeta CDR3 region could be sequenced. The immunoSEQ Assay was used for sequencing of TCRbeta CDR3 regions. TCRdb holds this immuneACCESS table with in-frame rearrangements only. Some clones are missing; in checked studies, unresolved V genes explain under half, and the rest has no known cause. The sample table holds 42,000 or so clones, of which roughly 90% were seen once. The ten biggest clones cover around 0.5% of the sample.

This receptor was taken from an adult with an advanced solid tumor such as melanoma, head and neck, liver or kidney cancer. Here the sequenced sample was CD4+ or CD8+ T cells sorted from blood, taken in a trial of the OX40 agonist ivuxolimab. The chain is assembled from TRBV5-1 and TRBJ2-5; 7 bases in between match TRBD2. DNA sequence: TGCGCCAGCACCCGAGGAGGGTCTAGCGGCACAGAGACCCAGTACTTC. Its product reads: CASTRGGSSGTETQYF. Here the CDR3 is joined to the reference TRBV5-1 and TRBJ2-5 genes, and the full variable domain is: KAGVTQTPRYLIKTRGQQVTLSCSPISGHRSVSWYQQTPGQGLQFLFEYFSETQRNKGNFPGRFSGRQFSNSRSEMNVSTLELGDSALYLCASTRGGSSGTETQYFGPGTRLLVL.